This is a list of T cell receptor beta chains from one sample in a study of T cells in Graves' hyperthyroidism and ophthalmopathy. One entry per CDR3 protein results from TCRdb running MiXCR on the multiplex PCR reads. The sample holds hundreds of thousands of distinct CDR3 sequences, under 25% seen once. The specimen sequenced was blood. All receptors derive from a young man with Graves' ophthalmopathy. Each CDR3 is given with its conserved first and last residue. A D gene is named only where the DNA matches it firmly. Only some rows state a clone size, as once, few, many or a class for expanded clones.

D gene,clone size,V gene,J gene,CDR3 DNA,CDR3 protein
TRBD1,few,TRBV28,TRBJ2-5,TGTGCCAGCAGACGACAGGGAGCGCAGACCCAGTACTTC,CASRRQGAQTQYF
.,.,TRBV12-5,TRBJ2-1,TGTGCTAGTGGTTTGGATTTAAACAATGAGCAGTTCTTC,CASGLDLNNEQFF
TRBD2,.,TRBV27,TRBJ2-1,TGTGCCAGCAGGACTAGCGGGAGTCACAATGAGCAGTTCTTC,CASRTSGSHNEQFF
TRBD2,few,TRBV7-2,TRBJ2-2,TGTGCCAGCAGCCCCCGGACTAGCGGTAGCGGGGAGCTGTTTTTT,CASSPRTSGSGELFF
.,few,TRBV6-1,TRBJ2-2,TGTGCCAGCACCGACGGACTCAACACCGGGGAGCTGTTTTTT,CASTDGLNTGELFF
TRBD1,.,TRBV27,TRBJ2-7,TGTGCCAGCAGTTCCGGGACAGGAGAGTACTTC,CASSSGTGEYF
.,few,TRBV6-1,TRBJ1-1,TGTGCCAGCAGTCAACAGGTGAACACTGAAGCTTTCTTT,CASSQQVNTEAFF
TRBD2,many,TRBV9,TRBJ2-5,TGTGCCAGCAGCGTGGGACTAGCGGGAGGGGAGACCCAGTACTTC,CASSVGLAGGETQYF
TRBD1,many,TRBV20-1,TRBJ1-5,TGCAGTGCTGACGACAGGGGAGGGGGCAATCAGCCCCAGCATTTT,CSADDRGGGNQPQHF
TRBD2,.,TRBV29-1,TRBJ2-7,TGCAGCGTTTGGGGGAGGACTAGCGGGAGCGGGGGTACCTACGAGCAGTACTTC,CSVWGRTSGSGGTYEQYF
TRBD2,.,TRBV7-8,TRBJ2-4,TGTGCCAGCAGCCATGATAGCGGGAGTGACAAAAACATTCAGTACTTC,CASSHDSGSDKNIQYF
TRBD1,.,TRBV11-2,TRBJ1-2,TGTGCCAGCGAGGACAGGTCTTATGGCTACACCTTC,CASEDRSYGYTF
TRBD2,.,TRBV7-9,TRBJ2-3,TGTGCCAGCAGCTTAGTAGCGGGAGCGGCAGATACGCAGTATTTT,CASSLVAGAADTQYF
TRBD2,.,TRBV19,TRBJ2-7,TGTGCCAGTAGTAGTGGACTAGTGGACGAGCAGTACTTC,CASSSGLVDEQYF
.,.,TRBV7-6,TRBJ2-2,TGTGCCAGCAGCGCAGGGATGGGAAGGGAGCTGTTTTTT,CASSAGMGRELFF
TRBD2,few,TRBV5-1,TRBJ2-5,TGCGCCAGCAGCACGAAAGAACGGGAGGGCCGGGAGACCCAGTACTTC,CASSTKEREGRETQYF
TRBD2,.,TRBV18,TRBJ2-5,TGTGCCAGCTCCGCCAGTCCACTAGCGGGAGTCTGGGAGACCCAGTACTTC,CASSASPLAGVWETQYF
TRBD1,few,TRBV27,TRBJ2-3,TGTGCCAGCAGTCCAAGACAGGGCCTCCTAGATACGCAGTATTTT,CASSPRQGLLDTQYF
.,.,TRBV7-9,TRBJ2-7,TGTGCCAGCAGTCCGTTGAGGGCCGGGACGTACGAGCAGTACTTC,CASSPLRAGTYEQYF
TRBD1,.,TRBV28,TRBJ1-5,TGTGCCATGGGCTCCGGGACAGGGAGGAATCAGCCCCAGCATTTT,CAMGSGTGRNQPQHF
TRBD1,.,TRBV6-1,TRBJ1-2,TGTGCCAGCAGTGCCGGGACAGGGGGCGCGGACTATGGCTACACCTTC,CASSAGTGGADYGYTF
.,.,TRBV10-1,TRBJ2-2,TGCGCCAGCAGTGAGTCGGTCGCGGGCTCGAACACCGGGGAGCTGTTTTTT,CASSESVAGSNTGELFF
.,few,TRBV7-9,TRBJ1-1,TGTGCCAGCAGCTTAAGGGGGGTCCCTGAAGCTTTCTTT,CASSLRGVPEAFF
.,few,TRBV28,TRBJ1-5,TGTGCCAGCACCAAAAACAGGAATAGCAATCAGCCCCAGCATTTT,CASTKNRNSNQPQHF
.,few,TRBV28,TRBJ2-3,TGTGCCAGCACCCGAGCTACTCACACAGATACGCAGTATTTT,CASTRATHTDTQYF
TRBD2,few,TRBV7-2,TRBJ2-1,TGTGCCAGCAGCTTAGGTAGCGGGAGAGGGGGCAATGAGCAGTTCTTC,CASSLGSGRGGNEQFF
TRBD2,many,TRBV10-2,TRBJ2-1,TGCGCCAGCAGTAGCGGGAGTCGATCGCCACTCTTTTACAATGAGCAGTTCTTC,CASSSGSRSPLFYNEQFF
.,few,TRBV19,TRBJ1-1,TGTGCCAGTAGTACAGGGCTCGACACTGAAGCTTTCTTT,CASSTGLDTEAFF
.,few,TRBV29-1,TRBJ1-2,TGCAGCGTTGAAGACCGAAATGGCTACACCTTC,CSVEDRNGYTF
.,many,TRBV27,TRBJ1-5,TGTGCCAGCAAACCTACCCGGGGCGGTCAGCCCCAGCATTTT,CASKPTRGGQPQHF
.,many,TRBV5-1,TRBJ1-1,TGCGCCAGCAGCTTGACAGGGGAAGCTTTCTTT,CASSLTGEAFF
.,many,TRBV7-2,TRBJ2-5,TGTGCCAGCAGCTTAGCCCCGGTATCGGCCGGGGAGACCCAGTACTTC,CASSLAPVSAGETQYF
.,.,TRBV20-1,TRBJ1-6,TGCAGTGCTTTCGGGAGCCCGAATTCACCCCTCCACTTT,CSAFGSPNSPLHF
TRBD2,few,TRBV27,TRBJ2-3,TGTGCCAGCAGCGGAAGCGGGAGCCCGACAGATACGCAGTATTTT,CASSGSGSPTDTQYF
.,.,TRBV27,TRBJ2-3,TGTGCCAGCAGTGGGGAACCAGATACGCAGTATTTT,CASSGEPDTQYF
.,many,TRBV12-3/TRBV12-4,TRBJ1-4,TGTGCCAGCAGCTTAGGCGGAGCAACTAATGAAAAACTGTTTTTT,CASSLGGATNEKLFF
TRBD2,many,TRBV28,TRBJ2-7,TGTGCCAGCAGCTCGCCAAGCGGGAGAAGATCCGAGCAGTACTTC,CASSSPSGRRSEQYF
TRBD2,few,TRBV27,TRBJ2-2,TGTGCCAGCAGCCCCATAGCGGGGGGACACACCGGGGAGCTGTTTTTT,CASSPIAGGHTGELFF
.,.,TRBV12-3/TRBV12-4,TRBJ2-7,TGTGCCAGCAGTTTAGACACTACCTACGAGCAGTACTTC,CASSLDTTYEQYF
TRBD1,many,TRBV18,TRBJ2-7,TGTGCCAGCTCACCCAGGGACAGCTCCTACGAGCAGTACTTC,CASSPRDSSYEQYF
TRBD2,.,TRBV20-1,TRBJ2-3,TGCAGTGGGTCAATAGTTTCGGGAGGGCGGACAGATACGCAGTATTTT,CSGSIVSGGRTDTQYF
.,many,TRBV11-2,TRBJ2-1,TGTGCCAGCAGCTTAGAGCCCGGGATGAATGAGCAGTTCTTC,CASSLEPGMNEQFF
.,many,TRBV2,TRBJ1-2,TGTGCCAGCAGTCTGGGGCCGCAGGGCAGCTATGGCTACACCTTC,CASSLGPQGSYGYTF
TRBD2,.,TRBV9,TRBJ2-5,TGTGCCAGCAGTCCTCCCGAAGCGGGAGGAAAAGAGACCCAGTACTTC,CASSPPEAGGKETQYF
.,few,TRBV10-2,TRBJ2-5,TGCGCCAGCAGTGGGACAGACAAAGAGACCCAGTACTTC,CASSGTDKETQYF
.,.,TRBV11-1,TRBJ2-1,TGTGCCAGCAGCTACCGGGACTGGGCGGGGTACAATGAGCAGTTCTTC,CASSYRDWAGYNEQFF
TRBD1,few,TRBV11-2,TRBJ1-6,TGTGCCAGCACCTTACAGGGGCGTAGTTCACCCCTCCACTTT,CASTLQGRSSPLHF
TRBD2,many,TRBV28,TRBJ2-3,TGTGCCACCGGACTAGCGCTGAGCACAGATACGCAGTATTTT,CATGLALSTDTQYF
TRBD2,many,TRBV30,TRBJ2-1,TGTGCCTGGAGTGTCCTAGCGGGAGATGAGCAGTTCTTC,CAWSVLAGDEQFF
TRBD2,.,TRBV7-8,TRBJ2-2,TGTGCCAGCGAACCCCACCCTGGGACTAGCGGGACCGGGGAGCTGTTTTTT,CASEPHPGTSGTGELFF
TRBD2,.,TRBV20-1,TRBJ2-2,TGCAGTGCCCAGAGGGAGGGCCGGGAGCTGTTTTTT,CSAQREGRELFF
.,few,TRBV6-1,TRBJ2-7,TGTGCCAGCAGGACCGGACAAGGGCCACCCTACGAGCAGTACTTC,CASRTGQGPPYEQYF
.,.,TRBV30,TRBJ1-1,TGTGCCTGGAACCCTCTCGGGGGAAGAGCTTTCTTT,CAWNPLGGRAFF
TRBD1,few,TRBV19,TRBJ2-1,TGTGCCAGTAGTATGAGACAGGGTCCCTACAATGAGCAGTTCTTC,CASSMRQGPYNEQFF